This is a list of T cell receptor beta chains from one sample in a study of blood T cells in healthy people across ages. One entry per CDR3 protein, called by TCRdb with MiXCR from the 5' RACE reads. The sample contains about 1.7 million distinct CDR3 sequences, about 30% of which appear only once. Sequencing was carried out using blood. The receptors come from a woman between 25 and 40 years old in good health. Both conserved end residues are part of each CDR3. A D gene is named only where the DNA matches it firmly. Not every row has a clone size; where given, it reads once, few, many or a size class.

>-|-|TRBJ1-6|TRBV7-9
TGTGCCAGCAGCTTAACAGGGATCTCACCCCTCCACTTT
CASSLTGISPLHF
>many|-|TRBJ2-3|TRBV5-4
TGTGCCAGCAGCTTACCCGGGGCTAGCACAGATACGCAGTATTTT
CASSLPGASTDTQYF
>many|-|TRBJ2-5|TRBV4-3
TGCGCCAGCAGCCAAGAAGCGGACGGTGAGACCCAGTACTTC
CASSQEADGETQYF
>-|-|TRBJ2-1|TRBV2
TGTGCCAGCAGTGAAGCGGGGGTCGCATCGGGCAATGAGCAGTTCTTC
CASSEAGVASGNEQFF
>few|TRBD1|TRBJ2-7|TRBV4-1
TGCGCCAGCAGCCATTTCCAGGACAGGAATTACGACGAGCAGTACTTC
CASSHFQDRNYDEQYF
>-|-|TRBJ1-2|TRBV2
TGTGCCAGCACTCCATGGAGGGAAAATGGCTACACCTTC
CASTPWRENGYTF
>-|TRBD2|TRBJ2-2|TRBV3-1
TGTGCCAGCCGGGAGGGGGGGTCGACCGGGGAGCTGTTTTTT
CASREGGSTGELFF
>-|-|TRBJ1-4|TRBV12-3/TRBV12-4
TGTGCCAGCAGTTTAAGGCAGATTAATGAAAAACTGTTTTTT
CASSLRQINEKLFF
>-|TRBD2|TRBJ2-7|TRBV20-1
TGCAGTGCTAAACCTCTAGCGGGGGTCTCCTACGAGCAGTACTTC
CSAKPLAGVSYEQYF
>-|-|TRBJ2-2|TRBV12-3/TRBV12-4
TGTGCCAGCAGTTTCGACCAGTTAACCGGGGAGCTGTTTTTT
CASSFDQLTGELFF
>-|-|TRBJ1-2|TRBV24-1
TGTGTCACCAGTGAACAGGACTATGGCTACACCTTC
CVTSEQDYGYTF
>-|-|TRBJ2-7|TRBV18
TGTGCCAGCTCACGGTCGAGAGACGAGCAGTACTTC
CASSRSRDEQYF
>-|TRBD2|TRBJ2-7|TRBV12-3/TRBV12-4
TGTGCCGGCAGTTTTTTCCTCGGGACTAGCGGGGCCGAGCAGTACTTC
CAGSFFLGTSGAEQYF
>-|TRBD2|TRBJ2-1|TRBV20-1
TGCAGTGCCAGGAACCTAGCGGCTTACAATGAGCAGTTCTTC
CSARNLAAYNEQFF
>-|TRBD1|TRBJ1-2|TRBV5-5
TGTGCCAGCAGCTTGGTACCGGACAGGAGCCCTAATGGCTACACCTTC
CASSLVPDRSPNGYTF
>few|TRBD2|TRBJ2-1|TRBV20-1
TGCAGTGCTAGAGATTCCGGAGCGGGAGGATCGAATGAGCAGTTCTTC
CSARDSGAGGSNEQFF
>-|TRBD2|TRBJ2-1|TRBV23-1
TGCGCCAGCAGTCAATCAAGGGGAGGGCCCTACAATGAGCAGTTCTTC
CASSQSRGGPYNEQFF
>-|TRBD2|TRBJ2-1|TRBV19
TGTGCCGCAGGAGGACTAGCGAAAAATGAGCAGTTCTTC
CAAGGLAKNEQFF
>few|-|TRBJ2-3|TRBV7-2
TGTGCCAGCAGCTCCAGAGATAAACCAGATACGCAGTATTTT
CASSSRDKPDTQYF
>many|TRBD2|TRBJ2-1|TRBV15
TGTGCCACCAGCAGAGTTGGGACTAGCCTCTATGAGCAGTTCTTC
CATSRVGTSLYEQFF
>-|TRBD1|TRBJ1-1|TRBV20-1
TGCAGTGCCGGGACAGTGGCTTTCTTT
CSAGTVAFF
>few|-|TRBJ2-3|TRBV28
TGTGCCAGCAGTACAGGCATTCAGCGCACAGATACGCAGTATTTT
CASSTGIQRTDTQYF
>-|-|TRBJ2-7|TRBV6-5
TGTGCCAGTAAAGGGGTCTCGGGGAAATTCTCCTACGAGCAGTACTTC
CASKGVSGKFSYEQYF
>once|-|TRBJ2-7|TRBV6-5
TGTGCCAGCAGTTTAGCCGGACGGGCCCTTAGCCGCGAGCAGTACTTC
CASSLAGRALSREQYF
>-|TRBD1|TRBJ1-1|TRBV11-2
TGTGCCAGCAGCTCTCCCGGGACAGGTCTTGACACTGAAGCTTTCTTT
CASSSPGTGLDTEAFF
>few|TRBD1|TRBJ1-1|TRBV7-2
TGTGCCAGCAGCTTAGGCTCGACAGGGAGCACTGAAGCTTTCTTT
CASSLGSTGSTEAFF
>few|TRBD1|TRBJ2-5|TRBV5-8
TGTGCCAGCAACTTCCGTGGACAGGGGGTATGGCAAGAGACCCAGTACTTC
CASNFRGQGVWQETQYF
>few|-|TRBJ2-5|TRBV27
TGTGCCAGCCAGGGGGGGCCGGAGACCCAGTACTTC
CASQGGPETQYF
>few|-|TRBJ2-5|TRBV27
TGTGCCAGCAGTTTATCGTACCAGGGACAAGAGACCCAGTACTTC
CASSLSYQGQETQYF
>-|-|TRBJ2-1|TRBV28
TGTGCCAGCAGCTCGACGGCTTTTGAGCAGTTCTTC
CASSSTAFEQFF
>-|-|TRBJ2-5|TRBV20-1
TGCAGTGCTAGAGACTCGAAGGATCAAGAGACCCAGTACTTC
CSARDSKDQETQYF
>few|TRBD2|TRBJ2-5|TRBV7-2
TGTGCCAGCAGCTTGGGGAGGGAAGCGACCCAGTACTTC
CASSLGREATQYF
>many|TRBD1|TRBJ1-1|TRBV5-1
TGCGCCAGCAGCTGGACAGGCTCGAACACTGAAGCTTTCTTT
CASSWTGSNTEAFF
>-|TRBD2|TRBJ2-5|TRBV20-1
TGCAGTGCCGTCCCTAGCGGGGGGTTAGAGGCCCAGTACTTC
CSAVPSGGLEAQYF
>-|-|TRBJ2-7|TRBV6-6
TGTGCCAGCAGACCGGACGGAGGACCCGGCTACGAGCAGTACTTC
CASRPDGGPGYEQYF
>-|-|TRBJ1-1|TRBV24-1
TGTGCCACCAGGGACTCCGTGAACACTGAAGCTTTCTTT
CATRDSVNTEAFF
>many|TRBD1|TRBJ2-6|TRBV29-1
TGCAGCGTTGAGTCGGGACAGGGGGCCGGTAGCTCTGGGGCCAACGTCCTGACTTTC
CSVESGQGAGSSGANVLTF